The 11 T cell receptor beta chains below come from one sample, sequenced in a study of T cell responses to AZD1222 COVID-19 vaccine. Some clones are missing from TCRdb's copy, which holds only in-frame ones; the method was immunoSEQ multiplex PCR. The sample consists of about 100,000 clones, less than 90% of them appearing once. The source was peripheral blood, collected on day 0 of AZD1222 vaccination. Receptor source: an adult in good health.

The chain employs TRBV11-2 and TRBJ2-6; 9 nucleotides match TRBD1. V shed 5 bases, J shed 2 bases, and the junction held 7 bases outside the gene matches. The CDR3 has 17 amino acids. Looked up from germline, CDR1 is SGHAT and CDR2 is FQNNGV. CDR3 sequence reads: CASSRDRETAGANVLTF. The CDR3 DNA reads TGTGCCAGCAGCCGGGACAGGGAGACGGCTGGGGCCAACGTCCTGACTTTC.

The chain links TRBV4-1 to TRBJ1-1; a possible D gene is TRBD1 (5 bases). The V gene's germline CDR1 is MGHRA and CDR2 YSYEKL. Between the trimmed V and J ends, which lost 1 base and 4 bases, there was a span of 19 bases. The CDR3 has 17 amino acids. The CDR3 reads CASSQVRALGGLTEAFF. CDR3 DNA: TGCGCCAGCAGCCAAGTCCGGGCTCTGGGGGGACTCACTGAAGCTTTCTTT.

The V gene is TRBV6-2 or TRBV6-3, the J gene TRBJ2-7; D call uncertain. CDR3 length: 11 residues. Germline loops: CDR1 MNHEY, CDR2 SVGEGT. With 6 bases removed from V and 3 bases from J, the gap between germline ends came to 6 bases. The CDR3 nucleotides are TGTGCCAGCAGCATGAACTACGAGCAGTACTTC. Its protein is CASSMNYEQYF.

Only one count was recorded for this clone. V and J are TRBV25-1 and TRBJ1-1; 7 bases are a match to TRBD1. Germline CDR1 MGHDK, CDR2 SYGVNS. V lost 7 bases and J lost 5; bases outside the gene matches: 10. The CDR3 is 14 residues long. CDR3 sequence reads: CASKQTGWYTEAFF. CDR3 in DNA: TGTGCCAGCAAACAGACAGGGTGGTATACTGAAGCTTTCTTT.

The rearrangement uses TRBV18 and TRBJ1-1, with D possibly TRBD1 on 6 matching bases. Germline V gives CDR1 KGHSH, CDR2 LQKENI. CDR3 length: 16 residues. Trimming pared 6 bases from V and 4 bases from J, leaving 21 bases between. The CDR3 here is CASSLQSGRRGTEAFF. CDR3 DNA: TGTGCCAGCTCCCTCCAATCGGGGCGCAGGGGCACTGAAGCTTTCTTT.

The chain couples TRBV4-3 to TRBJ2-3, with TRBD2 as a possible D gene (6 bases). V was shortened by 0 bases and J by 4 bases, with 11 bases between the two germline ends. Germline-derived CDR1 and CDR2 are LGHNA and YSLEER. This CDR3 region has 15 residues. The CDR3 nucleotides are TGCGCCAGCAGCCAAGATCGGGCTAGCGCAGATACGCAGTATTTT. Translated, it gives CASSQDRASADTQYF.

This clone occurred a few times. The chain joins TRBV2 to TRBJ1-4; unclear D gene. This CDR3 region has 14 residues. The germline V and J ends were trimmed by 3 bases and 7 bases, with 12 bases remaining between them. The germline V gene encodes CDR1 SNHLY and CDR2 FYNNEI. The CDR3 DNA is TGTGCCAGCAGTGATTTCGGTATGGCTGAAAAACTGTTTTTT. Protein: CASSDFGMAEKLFF.

CDR3 residues: CATSRGTETEAFF. CDR3 nucleotides: TGTGCCACCTCAAGAGGGACAGAGACTGAAGCTTTCTTT. The chain employs TRBV6-5 and TRBJ1-1; the match to TRBD1 covers 7 bases. CDR3 length: 13 residues. CDR1 is MNHEY and CDR2 is SVGAGI in the germline V gene. Trimming at V came to 10 bases and at J to 5 bases, leaving 10 bases not matched to a gene.

The chain links TRBV29-1 to TRBJ2-3; TRBD1 is a possible D gene (6 bases). This CDR3 is built from 12 residues. CDR1 is SQVTM, CDR2 ANQGSEA, per germline. Trimming took 4 bases from V and 6 from J, leaving 11 bases between them. The CDR3 protein is CSVASGADTQYF. CDR3 sequence (DNA): TGCAGCGTTGCCTCAGGGGCGGATACGCAGTATTTT.

The CDR3 nucleotides are TGCGCCAGCAGCCAAGAAAGGACAGGGGTTTTAAGCCCCCAGCATTTT. This encodes CASSQERTGVLSPQHF. The chain joins TRBV4-1 to TRBJ1-5; TRBD1 aligns across 9 bases. The V gene end was trimmed by 0 bases and the J gene end by 10 bases; junction bases not matched to a gene: 10. There are 16 residues in the CDR3. Germline V gene sequence: CDR1 MGHRA, CDR2 YSYEKL.

V gene TRBV5-1 combines with J gene TRBJ2-7, with 9 nucleotides matching TRBD2. CDR3 length: 15 amino acids. The ends lost 4 bases at V and 6 bases at J; junction bases unmatched: 11. Germline lookup yields CDR1 SGHRS and CDR2 YFSETQ. CDR3 protein: CASSPGVAGAREQYF. The CDR3 bases are TGCGCCAGCAGCCCGGGGGTAGCGGGGGCCCGCGAGCAGTACTTC.